This T cell receptor (beta chain) was captured by sequencing in a study of early T cells in non-severe SARS-CoV-2 infection. Study-wide points: Private and CD4 specificities were missed by VDJdb matching, skewed to anti-spike CD8.

This clonotype was detected many times. The target antigen is unknown. Each single cDNA molecule received a unique molecular identifier. MiXCR, run by TCRdb on the 5' RACE reads, gives a single entry per CDR3 protein. The data contain about 33,000 distinct CDR3 sequences, about 5% of them seen just once; the ten biggest clones take up 11% to 15%. CDR1 is LGHNA and CDR2 is YNFKEQ in the germline V gene. The CDR3 contains 16 residues. V was clipped by 4 bases and J by 3 bases; unmatched bases: 6. The chain recombines TRBV4-2 with TRBJ2-1, with 10 bases identical to TRBD2. This receptor was obtained from an adult who was a healthcare worker with PCR-confirmed SARS-CoV-2 infection or an uninfected control (not recorded which). Sequenced: whole blood. The CDR3 protein is CASSLERGGGYNEQFF. CDR3 nucleotides: TGTGCCAGCAGCCTGGAGCGGGGGGGCGGCTACAATGAGCAGTTCTTC.